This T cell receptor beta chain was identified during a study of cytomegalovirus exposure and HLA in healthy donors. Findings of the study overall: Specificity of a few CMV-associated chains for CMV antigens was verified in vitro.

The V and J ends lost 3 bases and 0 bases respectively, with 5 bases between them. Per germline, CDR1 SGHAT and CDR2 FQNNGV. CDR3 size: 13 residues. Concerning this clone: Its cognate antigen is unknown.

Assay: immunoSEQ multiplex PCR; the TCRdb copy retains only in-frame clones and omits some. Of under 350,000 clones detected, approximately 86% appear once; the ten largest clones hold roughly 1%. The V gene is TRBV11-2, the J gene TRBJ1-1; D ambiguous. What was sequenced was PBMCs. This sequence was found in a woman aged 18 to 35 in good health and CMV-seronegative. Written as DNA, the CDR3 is TGTGCCAGCAGCTTTTCCATGAACACTGAAGCTTTCTTT. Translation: CASSFSMNTEAFF.